What follows is one T cell receptor beta chain and its context. The data belong to a study of T cell responses to AZD1222 COVID-19 vaccine. Produced via immunoSEQ multiplex PCR; TCRdb's table is partial and in-frame only. The sample contains over 150,000 clones, approximately 90% of which appear only once. The sequence derives from an adult in good health. The sample here was peripheral blood, taken on day 0 of AZD1222 vaccination.

The CDR3 loop reads CASSLPGQGDTEAFF. The CDR3 bases are TGCGCCAGCAGCCTCCCCGGACAGGGCGACACTGAAGCTTTCTTT. The J gene is TRBJ1-1, the V gene TRBV4-1; 8 bases align to TRBD1. CDR1 is MGHRA and CDR2 is YSYEKL in the germline V gene. The CDR3 spans 15 residues. With 4 bases clipped from V and 3 bases from J, the junction kept 7 bases outside the gene matches.